A single sample is the source of the 25 T cell receptor beta chains below, sequenced in a study of blood T cell repertoires in COVID-19. Produced via immunoSEQ multiplex PCR; TCRdb's table is partial and in-frame only. The sample carries about 99,000 clones, about 90% recorded once. The material sequenced was peripheral blood. These receptor sequences come from a human donor in a cohort sampled during active COVID-19.

The chain uses TRBV6-5 and TRBJ1-3; TRBD1 might be the D (5 bases). Trimming removed 7 bases at V and 1 base at J, with 11 bases between. Germline CDR1 and CDR2: MNHEY and SVGAGI. This CDR3 region has 14 residues. CDR3 nucleotide sequence: TGTGCCAGCACTCCCGGGGGGTCTGGAAACACCATATATTTT. Translation: CASTPGGSGNTIYF.

The chain combines TRBV19 with TRBJ1-1; TRBD1 is a possible D gene (6 bases). The CDR3 spans 13 residues. Between the trimmed V and J ends, which lost 10 bases and 10 bases, there was a span of 22 bases. Germline V gives CDR1 LNHDA, CDR2 SQIVND (reference sequence). CDR3 in amino acids: CATGRDNSRGAFF. CDR3 coding DNA: TGTGCCACGGGAAGGGACAACTCGAGGGGAGCTTTCTTT.

Notes on this clone: Sequence at one end of the junction differs from germline and may be a read error. This chain connects TRBV12-3 or TRBV12-4 to TRBJ2-7, with a tentative D call TRBD2 (5 bases). This CDR3 comprises 12 residues. In nucleotides, the CDR3 is TGTGCCAGCAGTTTTGGGGTAGGTCAGAGGGACTTC. Translation gives CASSFGVGQRDF.

The sample holds a few counts of this clone. The chain couples TRBV19 to TRBJ1-1; the D gene is possibly TRBD1 (6 bases). The germline V and J ends were trimmed by 2 bases and 1 base, with 8 bases remaining between them. The CDR3 loop spans 14 amino acids. Per germline, CDR1 LNHDA and CDR2 SQIVND (reference sequence). The CDR3 reads CASSIWDKNTEAFF. The CDR3 DNA sequence: TGTGCCAGTAGTATATGGGACAAGAACACTGAAGCTTTCTTT.

V and J are TRBV2 and TRBJ1-2; D possibly corresponds to TRBD1 (5 bases). Trimming left V 7 bases short and J 1 base short, with 16 bases between. The length of the CDR3 is 15 residues. Germline assignment: CDR1 SNHLY and CDR2 FYNNEI. The CDR3 loop reads CASTFDRQNNYGYTF. CDR3 nucleotides: TGTGCCAGCACCTTTGACAGACAGAATAACTATGGCTACACCTTC.

The chain is built from TRBV5-6 and TRBJ1-2; D is unresolved. V lost 1 base and J 8 bases, leaving 12 bases between the germline ends. The CDR3 has 13 amino acids. CDR1 and CDR2 (germline): SGHDT, YYEEEE. In DNA form, the CDR3 reads TGTGCCAGCAGCTTGAGGCGGGGTCAAGGCTACACCTTC. Residues: CASSLRRGQGYTF.

The chain combines TRBV6-6 with TRBJ1-1; D is ambiguous. CDR1 is MNHNY and CDR2 is SVGAGI in the germline V gene (reference sequence). Trimming took off 6 bases at V and 2 bases at J, with 10 bases between the two ends. The CDR3 consists of 13 residues. For the CDR3, the DNA is TGTGCCAGCAGCCGACTTATAAACACTGAAGCTTTCTTT. As protein: CASSRLINTEAFF.

As for this clone: Within the sample, other DNA sequences also encode this same CDR3. V and J are TRBV7-9 and TRBJ1-5, with 7 bases aligning to TRBD1. The CDR3 is 14 amino acids. J lost 4 bases, V lost 5 bases, and 5 bases had no gene match. Germline V gene sequence: CDR1 SEHNR, CDR2 FQNEAQ (reference sequence). DNA for the CDR3: TGTGCCAGCAGCCTTACAGGGGCTAATCAGCCCCAGCATTTT. It is translated as CASSLTGANQPQHF.

This chain joins TRBV14 and TRBJ2-1; tentatively, D is TRBD1 (5 bases). Looked up from germline, CDR1 is SGHDN and CDR2 is FVKESK. CDR3 length equals 12 residues. Trimming removed 0 bases from V and 9 bases from J, with 6 bases in between. The CDR3 nucleotides are TGTGCCAGCAGCCAAGAAAGGGGTGAGCAGTTCTTC. This sequence encodes CASSQERGEQFF.

The chain uses TRBV2 and TRBJ2-1, with 10 bases fitting TRBD1. The V segment lost 6 bases and the J segment 6 bases; nucleotides outside the gene matches: 11. CDR3 length: 16 amino acids. Germline lookup yields CDR1 SNHLY and CDR2 FYNNEI. CDR3 protein: CASSGPGQGIANEQFF. The CDR3 DNA sequence: TGTGCCAGCAGCGGGCCGGGACAGGGGATCGCCAATGAGCAGTTCTTC.

The genes are TRBV3-1 (or the pseudogene TRBV3-2) and TRBJ1-1, with D unclear. CDR1 is LGHDT, CDR2 YNNKEL, per germline (reference sequence). The CDR3 extends over 12 amino acids. The ends were cut back, 1 base at V and 11 bases at J, with 11 bases in the middle. The CDR3 spells CASSQVFGWAFF. The CDR3 region has the DNA TGTGCCAGCAGCCAAGTCTTCGGTTGGGCTTTCTTT.

V gene TRBV5-6 combines with J gene TRBJ2-7; tentatively, D is TRBD1 (5 bases). The CDR3 runs 15 residues. V lost 0 bases and J lost 2, with 12 bases in between. Per the germline V gene, CDR1 is SGHDT and CDR2 is YYEEEE. CDR3 DNA sequence: TGTGCCAGCAGCTTGGCCTTAAGACAGCCCTACGAGCAGTACTTC. Amino acids: CASSLALRQPYEQYF.

The gene calls are TRBV7-9 and TRBJ2-1; 9 positions match TRBD1. The CDR3 is 15 amino acids. Losses at the gene ends were 5 bases for V and 5 bases for J; bases not matched to a gene: 7. Germline V gene sequence: CDR1 SEHNR, CDR2 FQNEAQ (reference sequence). This CDR3 reads CASSAGQGRHNEQFF. The CDR3 DNA reads TGTGCCAGCAGCGCCGGACAGGGGAGACACAATGAGCAGTTCTTC.

The rearrangement uses TRBV13 and TRBJ1-1; 10 bases map to TRBD1. J gave up 8 bases and V 3 bases, and 3 bases lay outside the gene matches. There are 13 residues in the CDR3. CDR1 is PRHDT, CDR2 FYEKMQ, per germline (reference sequence). The CDR3 region has the DNA TGTGCCAGCAGCTTCGGGACAGGGGCGGAAGCTTTCTTT. The encoded protein is CASSFGTGAEAFF.

The rearrangement uses TRBV5-1 and TRBJ2-2; 10 bases map to TRBD1. Germline CDR1 is SGHRS and CDR2 is YFSETQ. After removal of 0 bases from V and 4 bases from J, the junction contained 12 bases not matched to a gene. CDR3 length: 19 residues. CDR3 amino acids: CASSLEIKGTGVGTGELFF. The DNA for the CDR3 is TGCGCCAGCAGCTTGGAAATTAAGGGGACAGGGGTTGGCACCGGGGAGCTGTTTTTT.

The chain links TRBV5-4 to TRBJ2-1; 11 bases match TRBD1. The V gene end was trimmed by 0 bases and the J gene end by 3 bases; junction bases not matched to a gene: 2. Germline values: CDR1 SGHNT, CDR2 YYREEE (reference sequence). There are 16 residues in the CDR3. The CDR3 DNA follows: TGTGCCAGCAGCTTGGGGACAGGGGGCTACTACAATGAGCAGTTCTTC. This encodes CASSLGTGGYYNEQFF.

The genes are TRBV6-6 and TRBJ1-1; D possibly corresponds to TRBD1 (5 bases). With 7 bases removed from V and 7 bases from J, the gap between germline ends came to 16 bases. The CDR3 runs 13 residues. From germline, CDR1 is MNHNY and CDR2 SVGAGI (reference sequence). The CDR3 DNA follows: TGTGCCAGCATCAAGGGGCCCGAATTTGAAGCTTTCTTT. Translation gives CASIKGPEFEAFF.

This clone was detected only a few times. The chain links TRBV6-1 to TRBJ1-4; D unclear. The V end was cut by 0 bases, the J end by 11 bases, with 16 bases between. CDR1 is MNHNS and CDR2 is SASEGT in the germline V gene. This CDR3 is 15 amino acids long. In DNA, the CDR3 is TGTGCCAGCAGTGAAGCTTCGGGGTCGGTCGGGAAACTGTTTTTT. Its protein product is CASSEASGSVGKLFF.

The gene calls are TRBV28 and TRBJ2-1, with 7 nucleotides matching TRBD1. V gave up 7 bases and J gave up 3 bases; unmatched junction bases: 9. The CDR3 totals 15 residues. CDR1 is MDHEN and CDR2 is SYDVKM in the germline V gene. CDR3 sequence reads: CASILDRDDYNEQFF. CDR3 DNA: TGTGCCAGCATCCTAGACAGGGACGACTACAATGAGCAGTTCTTC.

J is TRBJ2-6 and V is TRBV18; 10 bases fit TRBD1. With V trimmed by 0 bases and J by 3 bases, 2 bases remained unmatched. Germline-derived CDR1 and CDR2 are KGHSH and LQKENI. The CDR3 consists of 17 residues. The DNA for the CDR3 is TGTGCCAGCTCACCACCGGACAGGGGGTTTGGGGCCAACGTCCTGACTTTC. This translates into CASSPPDRGFGANVLTF.

This clone was detected only once. The rearrangement uses TRBV15 and TRBJ2-1; no clear D gene. V was shortened by 0 bases and J by 4 bases, with 10 bases between the two germline ends. From germline, CDR1 is LNHNV and CDR2 YYDKDF (reference sequence). This CDR3 is built from 15 residues. CDR3 sequence (DNA): TGTGCCACCAGCAGAGATATTACCGCGTACAATGAGCAGTTCTTC. Protein product: CATSRDITAYNEQFF.

The chain has TRBV28 and TRBJ1-4, with D possibly matching TRBD1 (6 bases). Looked up from germline, CDR1 is MDHEN and CDR2 is SYDVKM. The ends were cut back, 5 bases at V and 8 bases at J, with 15 bases in the middle. The CDR3 extends over 14 amino acids. As DNA, the CDR3 is TGTGCCAGCAGTGGCACAGGGTATTCGGAAAAACTGTTTTTT. Amino acid sequence: CASSGTGYSEKLFF.

This clone came up once. The rearrangement joins TRBV6-2 or TRBV6-3 to TRBJ2-1; TRBD2 aligns across 9 bases. The CDR3 consists of 19 residues. V gave up 5 bases and J gave up 7 bases; unmatched junction bases: 21. Germline values: CDR1 MNHEY, CDR2 SVGEGT. As DNA, the CDR3 is TGTGCCAGCAGTGGAAGAAAAACCCAAGTAGCGGGAGTCTTGAATGAGCAGTTCTTC. Protein sequence: CASSGRKTQVAGVLNEQFF.

This rearrangement joins TRBV9 to TRBJ2-7; 7 bases match TRBD1. Germline-derived CDR1 and CDR2 are SGDLS and YYNGEE. The ends lost 4 bases at V and 3 bases at J; junction bases unmatched: 7. This CDR3 is 14 amino acids long. CDR3 sequence: CASSPMRGHYEQYF. The CDR3 DNA reads TGTGCCAGCAGCCCAATGAGGGGGCACTACGAGCAGTACTTC.

The CDR3 region has the DNA TGTGCCAGCAGTGACGCACCGGGGTCCTATAATTCACCCCTCCACTTT. It encodes CASSDAPGSYNSPLHF. The chain carries TRBV6-1 and TRBJ1-6; D unresolved. CDR1 and CDR2 (germline): MNHNS, SASEGT. The CDR3 spans 16 residues. Deletions cut 3 bases from V and 1 base from J, with 10 bases between.